This T cell receptor (beta chain) was identified during a study of CD8 T cells in Susac syndrome. Roughly 0.45 to 1 ug RNA was reverse transcribed with random hexamers. Amplification of TCR beta CDR3 was carried out by immunoSEQ multiplex PCR, which covered 54 Vbeta and 13 Jbeta segments. A single record per CDR3 protein comes from TCRdb applying MiXCR to the immunoSEQ multiplex PCR reads. This table holds some 150,000 distinct CDR3 sequences, around 96% found once. This clonotype occurred once. This sequence was found in a human donor with Susac syndrome. The specimen sequenced was CD4+ T cells from PBMCs.

The CDR3 nucleotides read TGCAGTCTCGACAGTTATGGCTACACCTTC. As protein: CSLDSYGYTF. V and J are TRBV20-1 and TRBJ1-2, with a tentative D call TRBD1 (5 bases). This CDR3 is built from 10 residues. Trimming pared 8 bases from V and 5 bases from J, leaving 9 bases between. The germline CDR1 and CDR2 sequences are DFQATT and SNEGSKA (reference sequence).